Below, 10 T cell receptor beta chains from the same sample are listed, as sequenced in a study of blood T cell repertoires in COVID-19. The assay was immunoSEQ multiplex PCR, and TCRdb's table has in-frame clones only and misses some. The data contain 57,000 or so clones, 85% of them singletons. The sequenced sample was peripheral blood. All receptors come from a man aged 70-80 years with acute or convalescent COVID-19.

The chain links TRBV6-1 to TRBJ2-7, with D maybe TRBD1 (5 bases). Germline CDR1 is MNHNS and CDR2 is SASEGT. The CDR3 sequence is 16 residues long. Trimming shortened V by 6 bases and J by 3 bases, and 21 bases separated the two germline ends. CDR3 nucleotide sequence: TGTGCCAGCAGGGAAAGCTTTACAGGAATCGGCTACGAGCAGTACTTC. Translated: CASRESFTGIGYEQYF.

A note on this clone: An end of the junction differs from the germline gene, which may be a read error. This chain joins TRBV5-4 and TRBJ1-4, with a tentative D call TRBD1 (5 bases). From germline, CDR1 is SGHNT and CDR2 YYREEE (reference sequence). The CDR3 has 16 residues. The DNA of the CDR3 is TGTGCCAGCAGTTTGGGGCCCAGGGATGGAAACGAAAAACTGTTTTTT. Translated, it gives CASSLGPRDGNEKLFF. Full variable domain (remainder filled in from reference TRBV5-4 and TRBJ1-4): ETGVTQSPTHLIKTRGQQVTLRCSSQSGHNTVSWYQQALGQGPQFIFQYYREEENGRGNFPPRFSGLQFPNYSSELNVNALELDDSALYLCASSLGPRDGNEKLFFGSGTQLSVL.

The V and J genes are TRBV29-1 and TRBJ1-1, with 7 bases fitting TRBD1. Looked up from germline, CDR1 is SQVTM and CDR2 is ANQGSEA. V lost 5 bases and J lost 5; bases outside the gene matches: 8. The CDR3 runs 13 residues. The CDR3 loop reads CSVQTGVWTEAFF. The DNA of the CDR3 is TGCAGCGTTCAAACAGGGGTGTGGACTGAAGCTTTCTTT. The whole variable domain, filled in from reference TRBV29-1 and TRBJ1-1, reads SAVISQKPSRDICQRGTSLTIQCQVDSQVTMMFWYRQQPGQSLTLIATANQGSEATYESGFVIDKFPISRPNLTFSTLTVSNMSPEDSSIYLCSVQTGVWTEAFFGQGTRLTVV.

The count of this clone is one. The chain is built from TRBV5-1 and TRBJ2-4, with 7 positions matching TRBD1. Germline V CDR1 and CDR2: SGHRS, YFSETQ. V lost 4 bases to trimming and J lost 9 bases; unmatched junction nucleotides: 10. The CDR3 loop spans 14 amino acids. CDR3 region: CASSQGPGGFIQYF. As DNA, the CDR3 is TGCGCCAGCAGCCAGGGGCCAGGGGGATTCATTCAGTACTTC.

This chain links TRBV14 with TRBJ2-5, with 12 bases fitting TRBD2. The germline V gene has CDR1 SGHDN and CDR2 FVKESK. Trimming at V came to 4 bases and at J to 4 bases, leaving 4 bases not matched to a gene. The CDR3 is 15 amino acids. The CDR3 region has the DNA TGTGCCAGCAGCCCGGGACTAGCGGGTGGAGAGACCCAGTACTTC. Its protein is CASSPGLAGGETQYF.

This chain connects TRBV6-5 to TRBJ1-5, with TRBD1 as a possible D gene (6 bases). The V gene's germline CDR1 is MNHEY and CDR2 SVGAGI. The CDR3 has 15 residues. The germline V and J ends were trimmed by 6 bases and 0 bases, with 12 bases remaining between them. CDR3 residues: CASRAGAFSNQPQHF. CDR3 DNA: TGTGCCAGCAGGGCAGGGGCCTTTAGCAATCAGCCCCAGCATTTT.

The chain joins TRBV7-2 to TRBJ2-1, with D maybe TRBD1 (6 bases). With 9 bases removed from V and 4 bases from J, the gap between germline ends came to 19 bases. The CDR3 is 15 amino acids. Germline V gene lookup returns CDR1 SGHTA and CDR2 FQGNSA. CDR3 in DNA: TGTGCCAGGGGTCATAGGGGGACGGTTTACAATGAGCAGTTCTTC. Amino acid sequence: CARGHRGTVYNEQFF.

The chain has TRBV2 and TRBJ2-7, with D perhaps matching TRBD2 (6 bases). The germline V gene encodes CDR1 SNHLY and CDR2 FYNNEI. The CDR3 extends over 18 amino acids. Trimming removed 4 bases at V and 3 bases at J, with 25 bases between. The CDR3 loop reads CASSAEGSSSAKFYEQYF. Here the CDR3 DNA reads TGTGCCAGCAGTGCGGAGGGGTCCAGCTCGGCGAAGTTCTACGAGCAGTACTTC.

The DNA of the CDR3 is TGTGCCAGCAGCCCCCTAACAGGGTTCGACCAGCCCCAGCATTTT. Protein: CASSPLTGFDQPQHF. The chain joins TRBV7-6 to TRBJ1-5, with D possibly TRBD1 on 6 matching bases. This CDR3 spans 15 amino acids. Trimming cost V 5 bases and J 7 bases, with 18 bases left between them. Germline V gives CDR1 SGHVS, CDR2 FNYEAQ.

The gene calls are TRBV19 and TRBJ2-6; possible D gene TRBD2, 6 bases. Trimming took 3 bases from V and 0 from J, leaving 9 bases between them. CDR3 size: 16 residues. Germline V gene lookup returns CDR1 LNHDA and CDR2 SQIVND (reference sequence). The CDR3 DNA reads TGTGCCAGTAGTATTCGGGGAGGCTCTGGGGCCAACGTCCTGACTTTC. It yields the protein CASSIRGGSGANVLTF. The whole variable domain, remainder taken from reference TRBV19 and TRBJ2-6, is DGGITQSPKYLFRKEGQNVTLSCEQNLNHDAMYWYRQDPGQGLRLIYYSQIVNDFQKGDIAEGYSVSREKKESFPLTVTSAQKNPTAFYLCASSIRGGSGANVLTFGAGSRLTVL.